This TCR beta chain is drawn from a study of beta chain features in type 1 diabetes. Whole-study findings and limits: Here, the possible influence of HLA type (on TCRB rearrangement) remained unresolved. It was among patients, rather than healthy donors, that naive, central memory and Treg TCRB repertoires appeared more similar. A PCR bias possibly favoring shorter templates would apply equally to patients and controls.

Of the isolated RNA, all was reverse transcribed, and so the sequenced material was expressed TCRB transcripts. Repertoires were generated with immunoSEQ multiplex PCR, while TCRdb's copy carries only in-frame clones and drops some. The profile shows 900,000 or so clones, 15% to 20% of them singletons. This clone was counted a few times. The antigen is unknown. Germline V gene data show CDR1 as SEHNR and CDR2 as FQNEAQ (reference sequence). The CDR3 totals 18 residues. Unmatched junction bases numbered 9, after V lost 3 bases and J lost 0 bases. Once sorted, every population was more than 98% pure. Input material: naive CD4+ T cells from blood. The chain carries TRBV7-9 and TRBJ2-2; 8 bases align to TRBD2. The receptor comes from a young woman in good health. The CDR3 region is CASSFGTSMKANTGELFF. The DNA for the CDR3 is TGTGCCAGCAGCTTCGGGACTAGTATGAAGGCGAACACCGGGGAGCTGTTTTTT.